What follows is one T cell receptor (beta chain) and its context. V gave up 1 base and J gave up 5 bases; unmatched junction bases: 8. The CDR3 runs to 16 residues. CDR1 is SGHTA and CDR2 is FQGNSA in the germline V gene. The sample is drawn from a study of blood T cell repertoires in COVID-19. About the research overall: Samples representing acute and convalescent COVID-19 were sourced from the United States, Italy and Spain. The analysed material was cDNA or gDNA that came from T cells, B-cell-depleted T cells, or PBMCs.

Under the authors' procedure: It was from reference gene primer amplification that nucleated cell counts were estimated. The protocol was immunoSEQ multiplex PCR, while the TCRdb copy is restricted to in-frame clones and leaves out a portion. The DNA was the basis for D and trimming; V, J and clone size are from that table. The sample contains about 66,000 clones, roughly 89% of which appear only once. The chain has TRBV7-2 and TRBJ1-5, with 7 bases fitting TRBD1. Sequencing was performed on peripheral blood. This clonotype originated in a man in his sixties with acute or convalescent COVID-19. The CDR3 DNA is TGTGCCAGCAGCTTAGAGACAGGGCGCCTTTATCAGCCCCAGCATTTT. This gives the protein CASSLETGRLYQPQHF.